This T cell receptor (beta chain) was sequenced for a study of blood T cell repertoires in COVID-19. Study details: The origin of the acute and convalescent COVID-19 samples was the United States, Italy and Spain. The cDNA or gDNA used as material had been derived from T cells, B-cell-depleted T cells, or PBMCs.

Germline trimming cut 8 bases from V and 4 bases from J; bases unmatched to any gene: 9. Germline loops: CDR1 SEHNR, CDR2 FQNEAQ (reference sequence). This CDR3 contains 15 residues. This clone was seen a single time. In the original processing: Reference gene primer amplification gave estimated nucleated cell counts. Sequencing was performed with immunoSEQ multiplex PCR; in TCRdb, only in-frame clones are kept and a portion is missing. That table is the source of V, J and clone size, and D and trimming were worked out from the DNA. This table has about 230,000 clones, around 80% appearing once. The clonotype originates from a man aged 35-49 years with acute or convalescent COVID-19. Material: peripheral blood. The gene calls are TRBV7-9 and TRBJ2-5; 11 bases fit TRBD2. The CDR3, as DNA: TGTGCCAGCCCCCCTAGCGGGGGGATCCGAGAGACCCAGTACTTC. Amino acid sequence: CASPPSGGIRETQYF.